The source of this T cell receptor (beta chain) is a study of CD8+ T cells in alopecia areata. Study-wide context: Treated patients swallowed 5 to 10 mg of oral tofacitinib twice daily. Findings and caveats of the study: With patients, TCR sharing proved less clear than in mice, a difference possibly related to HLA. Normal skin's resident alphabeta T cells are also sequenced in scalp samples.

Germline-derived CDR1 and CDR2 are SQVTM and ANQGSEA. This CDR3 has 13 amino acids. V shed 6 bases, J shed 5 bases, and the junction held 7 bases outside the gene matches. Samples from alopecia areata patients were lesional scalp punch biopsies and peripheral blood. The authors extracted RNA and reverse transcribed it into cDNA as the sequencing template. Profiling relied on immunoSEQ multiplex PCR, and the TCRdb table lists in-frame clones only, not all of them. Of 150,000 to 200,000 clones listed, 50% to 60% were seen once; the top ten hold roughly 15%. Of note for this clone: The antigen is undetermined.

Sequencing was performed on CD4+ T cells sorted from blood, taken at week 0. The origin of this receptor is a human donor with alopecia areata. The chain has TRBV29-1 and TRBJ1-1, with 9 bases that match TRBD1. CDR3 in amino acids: CSVRDREWTEAFF. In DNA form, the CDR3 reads TGCAGCGTGCGGGACAGGGAGTGGACTGAAGCTTTCTTT.